The 12 T cell receptor beta chains in this list originate from one sample, sequenced in a study of CD8 T cells in ankylosing spondylitis. TCRdb recomputed calls from the 5' RACE reads with MiXCR, one row per CDR3 protein. The sample includes a few hundred thousand distinct CDR3 sequences, 15% to 20% of them seen just once. The sequenced sample was blood, either unsorted or a sorted T cell fraction (not recorded which). The receptor set was obtained from a male donor with ankylosing spondylitis or in good health (not recorded which).

The chain links TRBV11-2 to TRBJ2-5, with D unresolved. The CDR3 loop spans 16 amino acids. V lost 5 bases and J lost 1, with 17 bases in between. In germline, CDR1 is SGHAT, CDR2 FQNNGV. Here the CDR3 DNA reads TGTGCCAGCAGCCAGCCCTCTCGCGGCTTCCAAGAGACCCAGTACTTC. Protein product: CASSQPSRGFQETQYF.

Many counts were recorded for this clonotype. J is TRBJ1-6 and V is TRBV6-1, with a weak D call TRBD1 (6 bases). CDR1 and CDR2 from the germline V gene are MNHNS and SASEGT. The germline V and J ends were trimmed by 7 bases and 7 bases, with 14 bases remaining between them. This CDR3 comprises 14 residues. CDR3 in amino acids: CASNEQGGNSPLHF. CDR3 bases: TGTGCCAGCAACGAACAGGGAGGGAATTCACCCCTCCACTTT.

The chain is built from TRBV27 and TRBJ2-3; tentative D call: TRBD2 (6 bases). Germline V lookup: CDR1 MNHEY, CDR2 SMNVEV (reference sequence). The length of the CDR3 is 16 residues. V was clipped by 3 bases and J by 2 bases, with 15 bases between them. The chain's CDR3 is CASSFWAGLTTDTQYF. The CDR3 DNA reads as TGTGCCAGCAGTTTTTGGGCGGGACTCACCACAGATACGCAGTATTTT.

V gene TRBV7-6 combines with J gene TRBJ2-2; D not certain. Looked up from germline, CDR1 is SGHVS and CDR2 is FNYEAQ. The CDR3 has 16 amino acids. V lost 1 base and J 3 bases, leaving 12 bases between the germline ends. Here the CDR3 DNA reads TGTGCCAGCAGCTTAGACTCCACCGGCGACACCGGGGAGCTGTTTTTT. Translating it yields CASSLDSTGDTGELFF.

This clonotype was observed a handful of times. The chain employs TRBV7-9 and TRBJ2-7; the match to TRBD1 covers 8 bases. V lost 4 bases and J lost 5; bases outside the gene matches: 10. Germline V gene sequence: CDR1 SEHNR, CDR2 FQNEAQ (reference sequence). CDR3 length: 15 residues. The CDR3 coding sequence is TGTGCCAGCAGCTACTTTGGACAGGGCCGGGACGAGCAGTACTTC. The encoded protein is CASSYFGQGRDEQYF.

This clonotype was picked up many times. This chain connects TRBV4-1 to TRBJ1-1; the D is unclear. CDR1 and CDR2 from the germline V gene are MGHRA and YSYEKL. This CDR3 is built from 15 residues. V dropped 1 base and J dropped 3 bases, with 12 bases sitting between them. In DNA form, the CDR3 reads TGCGCCAGCAGCCAAGTGTCTCTTGGGGACACTGAAGCTTTCTTT. The encoded protein is CASSQVSLGDTEAFF.

The J gene is TRBJ1-5, the V gene TRBV4-1; 8 bases agree with TRBD1. The germline CDR1 and CDR2 sequences are MGHRA and YSYEKL. The CDR3 totals 16 residues. V lost 1 base and J lost 0; bases outside the gene matches: 2. The DNA for the CDR3 is TGCGCCAGCAGCCAAGTTGGGACAGGTAGCAATCAGCCCCAGCATTTT. This sequence encodes CASSQVGTGSNQPQHF.

V is TRBV27 and J is TRBJ1-4, with 8 bases matching TRBD1. This CDR3 has 16 amino acids. V lost 6 bases and J lost 4; bases outside the gene matches: 10. Germline V CDR1 and CDR2: MNHEY, SMNVEV (reference sequence). The CDR3 reads CASRPRTGRGNEKLFF. CDR3 sequence (DNA): TGTGCCAGCAGGCCAAGGACAGGGCGTGGTAATGAAAAACTGTTTTTT.

The V gene is TRBV7-9, the J gene TRBJ2-3, with no clear D. The CDR3 extends over 15 amino acids. The germline CDR1 and CDR2 sequences are SEHNR and FQNEAQ (reference sequence). Trimming removed 3 bases from V and 2 bases from J, with 12 bases in between. The CDR3 nucleotides read TGTGCCAGCAGCTTCCCCCAAACAGCCACAGATACGCAGTATTTT. Amino acid sequence: CASSFPQTATDTQYF.

The rearrangement uses TRBV7-3 and TRBJ2-7; 7 bases agree with TRBD2. This CDR3 spans 15 amino acids. J was trimmed by 3 bases and V by 0 bases; bases with no gene match: 5. The V gene's germline CDR1 is SGHTA and CDR2 FQGTGA. The CDR3 region has the DNA TGTGCCAGCAGCTTAACTCCTAGCGGACACTACGAGCAGTACTTC. It translates to CASSLTPSGHYEQYF.

This clonotype has a handful of counts. The chain uses TRBV29-1 and TRBJ1-4, with D possibly TRBD1 on 5 matching bases. This CDR3 is built from 14 residues. Germline-derived CDR1 and CDR2 are SQVTM and ANQGSEA. The germline V and J ends were trimmed by 6 bases and 8 bases, with 19 bases remaining between them. The CDR3 DNA sequence: TGCAGCGTCGGTACCCAGGACATTCACGAAAAACTGTTTTTT. Protein sequence: CSVGTQDIHEKLFF.

The chain recombines TRBV3-1 with TRBJ2-2; 9 nucleotides line up with TRBD2. The V gene end was trimmed by 0 bases and the J gene end by 6 bases; junction bases not matched to a gene: 8. Germline V gene data show CDR1 as LGHDT and CDR2 as YNNKEL (reference sequence). The CDR3 runs 17 residues. The DNA of the CDR3 is TGTGCCAGCAGCCAAGATCTCTGGCGGGAGGGCCCCGGGGAGCTGTTTTTT. It encodes CASSQDLWREGPGELFF. The complete variable domain, with remaining parts taken from reference TRBV3-1 and TRBJ2-2, reads DTAVSQTPKYLVTQMGNDKSIKCEQNLGHDTMYWYKQDSKKFLKIMFSYNNKELIINETVPNRFSPKSPDKAHLNLHINSLELGDSAVYFCASSQDLWREGPGELFFGEGSRLTVL.